These 12 T cell receptor beta chains originate from one sample sequenced in a study of OX40 agonist ivuxolimab in advanced cancers. The library was obtained by the immunoSEQ multiplex PCR assay. TCRdb retrieved this table from immuneACCESS and kept in-frame rearrangements only. Not all clones are present; in checked studies, unresolved V genes account for under half, and no reason is known for the remainder. Here the sample has over 10,000 clones; about 85% occur a single time. Jointly, the top ten make up about a third of the sample. The sequences come from CD4+ or CD8+ T cells sorted from blood, collected in a trial of the OX40 agonist ivuxolimab. The receptors were sampled from an adult with an advanced solid tumor such as melanoma, head and neck, liver or kidney cancer.

This clone was seen more than once but under ten times. This sequence joins TRBV10-3 and TRBJ2-1, with D maybe TRBD2 (6 bases). This CDR3 spans 16 amino acids. The V gene's germline CDR1 is ENHRY and CDR2 SYGVKD. Trimming pared 0 bases from V and 0 bases from J, leaving 9 bases between. CDR3 sequence (DNA): TGTGCCATCAGTGAGTCGATGGGGGGCTCCTACAATGAGCAGTTCTTC. Protein: CAISESMGGSYNEQFF.

The chain combines TRBV4-1 with TRBJ2-5, with 7 nucleotides matching TRBD2. Germline V gene data show CDR1 as MGHRA and CDR2 as YSYEKL. This CDR3 is 15 amino acids long. The ends lost 4 bases at V and 4 bases at J; junction bases unmatched: 9. The CDR3 bases are TGCGCCAGCAGCCTCGGGGGGAGCTTCCTAGAGACCCAGTACTTC. This codes for CASSLGGSFLETQYF.

This sequence joins TRBV5-1 and TRBJ2-7, with unresolved D. The V and J ends lost 0 bases and 3 bases respectively, with 7 bases between them. Per germline, CDR1 SGHRS and CDR2 YFSETQ. The CDR3 is made up of 13 amino acids. The CDR3 bases are TGCGCCAGCAGCTTGGGCACGCTCTACGAGCAGTACTTC. It specifies CASSLGTLYEQYF.

This chain connects TRBV5-6 to TRBJ2-7; 7 bases line up with TRBD2. J was trimmed by 1 base and V by 2 bases; bases with no gene match: 3. Germline loops: CDR1 SGHDT, CDR2 YYEEEE. CDR3 length: 14 residues. The CDR3 protein is CASSFRTRSYEQYF. The CDR3, as DNA: TGTGCCAGCAGCTTTCGGACTAGATCCTACGAGCAGTACTTC.

CDR3: CASSVEGLAGEQYF. In DNA, the CDR3 is TGTGCCAGCAGCGTAGAGGGCCTGGCGGGCGAGCAGTACTTC. The chain is built from TRBV9 and TRBJ2-7, with D perhaps matching TRBD2 (5 bases). CDR1 is SGDLS and CDR2 is YYNGEE in the germline V gene. V gave up 0 bases and J gave up 6 bases, with 13 bases separating them. This CDR3 has 14 amino acids.

This chain joins TRBV29-1 and TRBJ2-7, with D uncertain. Trimming shortened V by 0 bases and J by 2 bases, and 5 bases separated the two germline ends. Germline lookup yields CDR1 SQVTM and CDR2 ANQGSEA. The CDR3 contains 12 residues. The CDR3 loop is CSVEEGPYEQYF. The DNA for the CDR3 is TGCAGCGTTGAAGAAGGACCCTACGAGCAGTACTTC.

The rearrangement joins TRBV7-3 to TRBJ1-1; possible D gene TRBD1, 6 bases. CDR3 length: 13 amino acids. CDR1 and CDR2 (germline): SGHTA, FQGTGA. V gave up 5 bases and J gave up 1 base, with 8 bases separating them. Written as DNA, the CDR3 is TGTGCCAGCAGCCCGGGACAGAACACTGAAGCTTTCTTT. It specifies CASSPGQNTEAFF. The variable domain in full, completed from reference TRBV7-3 and TRBJ1-1, reads GAGVSQTPSNKVTEKGKYVELRCDPISGHTALYWYRQSLGQGPEFLIYFQGTGAADDSGLPNDRFFAVRPEGSVSTLKIQRTERGDSAVYLCASSPGQNTEAFFGQGTRLTVV.

This clone was observed once. V gene TRBV27 combines with J gene TRBJ1-2; TRBD1 matches 10 bases. This CDR3 is built from 14 residues. The germline V gene has CDR1 MNHEY and CDR2 SMNVEV (reference sequence). J was trimmed by 3 bases and V by 4 bases; bases with no gene match: 2. The CDR3 reads CASSSTGGDYGYTF. CDR3 coding DNA: TGTGCCAGCAGTTCGACAGGGGGCGACTATGGCTACACCTTC.

This chain uses TRBV5-6 with TRBJ1-2; TRBD1 agrees at 12 bases. Trimming at V came to 4 bases and at J to 8 bases, leaving 6 bases not matched to a gene. Per the germline V gene, CDR1 is SGHDT and CDR2 is YYEEEE. This CDR3 has 14 amino acids. The CDR3 reads CASSPGQGARGYTF. As DNA, the CDR3 is TGTGCCAGCAGCCCGGGACAGGGGGCGCGGGGCTACACCTTC.

This rearrangement joins TRBV9 to TRBJ2-2; D is unresolved. The CDR3 totals 12 residues. Trimming pared 5 bases from V and 0 bases from J, leaving 2 bases between. CDR1 and CDR2 from the germline V gene are SGDLS and YYNGEE. This chain's CDR3 is CASSPNTGELFF. The CDR3 region has the DNA TGTGCCAGCAGTCCGAACACCGGGGAGCTGTTTTTT.

The chain has TRBV10-1 and TRBJ2-4, with D unresolved. The V end lost 0 bases, the J end lost 7 bases, and 13 bases lay between the germline ends. The CDR3 is made up of 15 amino acids. Germline lookup yields CDR1 WNHNN and CDR2 SYGVQD (reference sequence). This chain's CDR3 is CASSESGSSRNIQYF. The CDR3 DNA is TGCGCCAGCAGTGAGTCGGGGTCATCTCGGAACATTCAGTACTTC.

The chain couples TRBV6-1 to TRBJ1-1; D ambiguous. V dropped 5 bases and J dropped 0 bases, with 4 bases sitting between them. Germline V CDR1 and CDR2: MNHNS, SASEGT. The CDR3 spans 12 residues. This CDR3 reads CASSPLNTEAFF. The CDR3 nucleotides read TGTGCCAGCAGTCCCTTGAACACTGAAGCTTTCTTT.